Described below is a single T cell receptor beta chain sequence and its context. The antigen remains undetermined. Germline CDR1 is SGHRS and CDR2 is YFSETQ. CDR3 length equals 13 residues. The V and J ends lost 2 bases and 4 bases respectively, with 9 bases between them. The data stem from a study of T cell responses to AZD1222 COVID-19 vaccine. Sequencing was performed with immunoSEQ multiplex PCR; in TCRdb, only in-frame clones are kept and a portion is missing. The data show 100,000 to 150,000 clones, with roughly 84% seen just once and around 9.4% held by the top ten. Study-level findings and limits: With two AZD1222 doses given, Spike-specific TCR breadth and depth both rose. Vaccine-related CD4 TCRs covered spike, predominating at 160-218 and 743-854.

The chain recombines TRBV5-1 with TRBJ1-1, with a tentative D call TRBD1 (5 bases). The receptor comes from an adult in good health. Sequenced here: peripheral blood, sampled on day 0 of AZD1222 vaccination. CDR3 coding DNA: TGCGCCAGCAGCTTTGACGGGACCACTGAAGCTTTCTTT. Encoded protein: CASSFDGTTEAFF.